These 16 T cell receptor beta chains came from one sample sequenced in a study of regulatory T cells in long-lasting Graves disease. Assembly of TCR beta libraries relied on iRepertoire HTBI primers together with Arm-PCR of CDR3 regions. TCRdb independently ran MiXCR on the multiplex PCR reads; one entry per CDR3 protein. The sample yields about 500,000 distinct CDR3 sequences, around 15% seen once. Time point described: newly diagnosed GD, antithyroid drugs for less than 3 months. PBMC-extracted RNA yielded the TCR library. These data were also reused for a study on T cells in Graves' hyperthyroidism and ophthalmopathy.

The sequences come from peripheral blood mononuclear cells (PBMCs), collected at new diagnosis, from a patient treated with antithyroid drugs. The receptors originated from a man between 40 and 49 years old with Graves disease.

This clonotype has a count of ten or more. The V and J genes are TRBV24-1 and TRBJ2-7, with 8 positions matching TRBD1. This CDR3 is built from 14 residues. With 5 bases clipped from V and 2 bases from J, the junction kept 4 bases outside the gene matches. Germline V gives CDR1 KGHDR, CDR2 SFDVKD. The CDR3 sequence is CATSAGQGPYEQYF. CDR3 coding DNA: TGTGCCACCAGTGCCGGACAGGGTCCCTACGAGCAGTACTTC.

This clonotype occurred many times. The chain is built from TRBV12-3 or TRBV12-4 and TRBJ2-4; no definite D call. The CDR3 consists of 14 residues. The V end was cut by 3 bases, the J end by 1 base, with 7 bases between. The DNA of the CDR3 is TGTGCCAGCAGTTTCGTGGGTGCCAAAAACATTCAGTACTTC. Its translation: CASSFVGAKNIQYF.

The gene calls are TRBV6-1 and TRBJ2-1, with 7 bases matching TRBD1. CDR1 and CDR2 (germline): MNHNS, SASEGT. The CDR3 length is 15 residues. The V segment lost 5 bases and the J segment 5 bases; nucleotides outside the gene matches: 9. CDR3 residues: CASSPRTGLNNEQFF. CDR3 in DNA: TGTGCCAGCAGTCCGAGGACAGGACTGAACAATGAGCAGTTCTTC.

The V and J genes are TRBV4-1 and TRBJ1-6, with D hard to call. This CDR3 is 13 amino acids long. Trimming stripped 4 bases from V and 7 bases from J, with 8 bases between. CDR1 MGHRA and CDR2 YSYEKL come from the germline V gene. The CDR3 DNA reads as TGCGCCAGCAGCCTACGGTCGAATTCACCCCTCCACTTT. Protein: CASSLRSNSPLHF.

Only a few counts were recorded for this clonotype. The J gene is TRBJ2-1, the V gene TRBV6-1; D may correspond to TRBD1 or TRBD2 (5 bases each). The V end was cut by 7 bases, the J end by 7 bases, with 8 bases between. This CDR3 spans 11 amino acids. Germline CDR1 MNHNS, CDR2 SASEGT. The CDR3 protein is CASTRENEQFF. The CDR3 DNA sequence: TGTGCCAGCACCAGGGAGAATGAGCAGTTCTTC.

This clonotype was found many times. The CDR3 bases are TGTGCCAGCAGTTTTGGACAGGGGCACTACGAGCAGTACTTC. Amino acids: CASSFGQGHYEQYF. The rearrangement links TRBV27 to TRBJ2-7; 9 positions agree with TRBD1. V lost 3 bases to trimming and J lost 3 bases; unmatched junction nucleotides: 3. CDR1 and CDR2 (germline): MNHEY, SMNVEV (reference sequence). CDR3 length equals 14 residues.

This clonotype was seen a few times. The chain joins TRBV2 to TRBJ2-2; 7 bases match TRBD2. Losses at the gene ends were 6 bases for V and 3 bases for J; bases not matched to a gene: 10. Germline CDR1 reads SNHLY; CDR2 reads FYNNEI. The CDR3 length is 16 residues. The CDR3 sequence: CASRGGAGRHTGELFF. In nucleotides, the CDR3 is TGTGCCAGCAGGGGAGGGGCAGGGCGGCACACCGGGGAGCTGTTTTTT.

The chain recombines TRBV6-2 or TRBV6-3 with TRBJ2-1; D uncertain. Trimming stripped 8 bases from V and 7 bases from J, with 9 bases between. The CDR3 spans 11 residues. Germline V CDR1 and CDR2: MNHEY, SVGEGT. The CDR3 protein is CASFAWNEQFF. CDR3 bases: TGTGCCAGCTTCGCGTGGAATGAGCAGTTCTTC.

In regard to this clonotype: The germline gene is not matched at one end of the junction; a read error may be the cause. The CDR3 nucleotides read TGTGCCGGCAGTGTAGTCGGACAGCCGAACACTGAAGCTTTCTTT. Residues: CAGSVVGQPNTEAFF. The chain combines TRBV28 with TRBJ1-1, with TRBD1 as a possible D gene (6 bases). Germline V gene sequence: CDR1 MDHEN, CDR2 SYDVKM. The CDR3 has 15 amino acids.

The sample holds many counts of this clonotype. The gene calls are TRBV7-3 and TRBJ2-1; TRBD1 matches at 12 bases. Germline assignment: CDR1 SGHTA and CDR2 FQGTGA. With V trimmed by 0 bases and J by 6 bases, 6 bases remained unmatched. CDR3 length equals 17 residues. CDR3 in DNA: TGTGCCAGCAGCTTAACCAGGGGACAGGGGGCTGGCAATGAGCAGTTCTTC. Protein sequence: CASSLTRGQGAGNEQFF.

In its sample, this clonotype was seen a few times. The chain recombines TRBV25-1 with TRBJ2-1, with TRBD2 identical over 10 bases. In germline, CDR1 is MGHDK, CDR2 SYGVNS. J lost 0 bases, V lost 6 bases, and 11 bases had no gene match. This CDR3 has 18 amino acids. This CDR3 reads CASRAPGLATPSYNEQFF. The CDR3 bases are TGTGCCAGCAGGGCTCCGGGACTAGCGACCCCCTCCTACAATGAGCAGTTCTTC. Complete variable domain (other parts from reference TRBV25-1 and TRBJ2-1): EADIYQTPRYLVIGTGKKITLECSQTMGHDKMYWYQQDPGMELHLIHYSYGVNSTEKGDLSSESTVSRIRTEHFPLTLESARPSHTSQYLCASRAPGLATPSYNEQFFGPGTRLTVL.

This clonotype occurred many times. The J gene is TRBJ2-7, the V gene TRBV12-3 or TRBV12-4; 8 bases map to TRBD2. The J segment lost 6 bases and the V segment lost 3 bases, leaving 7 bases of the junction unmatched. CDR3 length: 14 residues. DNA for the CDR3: TGTGCCAGCAGTTTCTGGCGGGAGGACGGCGAGCAGTACTTC. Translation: CASSFWREDGEQYF.

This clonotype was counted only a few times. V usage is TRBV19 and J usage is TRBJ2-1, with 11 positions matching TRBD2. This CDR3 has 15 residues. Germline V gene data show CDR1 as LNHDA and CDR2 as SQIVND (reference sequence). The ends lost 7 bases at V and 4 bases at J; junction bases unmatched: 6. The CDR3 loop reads CASTLGLAEYNEQFF. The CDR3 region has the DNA TGTGCCAGTACCCTGGGACTAGCGGAATACAATGAGCAGTTCTTC.

DNA for the CDR3: TGTGCCAGCAGCCCTACCGGACTAGGAGAGTACTTC. The encoded protein is CASSPTGLGEYF. The chain employs TRBV5-5 and TRBJ2-7; 7 bases match TRBD2. Germline CDR1 SGHKS, CDR2 YYEKEE (reference sequence). V lost 4 bases to trimming and J lost 11 bases; unmatched junction nucleotides: 9. The CDR3 is 12 amino acids.

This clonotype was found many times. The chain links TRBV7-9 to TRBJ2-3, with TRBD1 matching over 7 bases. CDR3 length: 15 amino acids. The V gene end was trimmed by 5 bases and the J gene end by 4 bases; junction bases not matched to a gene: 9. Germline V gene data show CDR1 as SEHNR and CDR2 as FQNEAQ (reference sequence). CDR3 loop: CASSGTVGKPDTQYF. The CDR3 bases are TGTGCCAGCAGCGGGACAGTGGGTAAACCAGATACGCAGTATTTT.

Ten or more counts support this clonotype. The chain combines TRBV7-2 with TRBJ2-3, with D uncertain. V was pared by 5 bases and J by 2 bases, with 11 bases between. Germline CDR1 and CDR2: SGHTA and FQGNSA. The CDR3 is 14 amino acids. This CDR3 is CASSRAHPTDTQYF. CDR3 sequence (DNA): TGTGCCAGCAGCCGGGCTCACCCCACAGATACGCAGTATTTT.